A single sample is the source of the 26 T cell receptor beta chains below, sequenced in a study of T cell responses to AZD1222 COVID-19 vaccine. TCRdb's copy holds only in-frame clones and misses some; the assay was immunoSEQ multiplex PCR. The data contain about 130,000 clones, 90% of them seen just once; the ten biggest clones take up less than 9%. Sequenced here: peripheral blood, sampled on day 0 of AZD1222 vaccination. Source of these receptors: an adult in good health.

The CDR3, as DNA: TGTGCCAGCAGCCTGGACAGGATCCCCGGGGAGCTGTTTTTT. It is translated as CASSLDRIPGELFF. The rearrangement links TRBV2 to TRBJ2-2, with 7 nucleotides matching TRBD1. The junction had 7 bases not matched to a gene; V was cut back by 6 bases and J by 6 bases. The germline V gene encodes CDR1 SNHLY and CDR2 FYNNEI. The CDR3 length is 14 residues.

This chain connects TRBV7-2 to TRBJ1-6, with no clear D. Germline lookup yields CDR1 SGHTA and CDR2 FQGNSA. Between the trimmed V and J ends, which lost 1 base and 5 bases, there was a span of 12 bases. The CDR3 is made up of 16 amino acids. The DNA of the CDR3 is TGTGCCAGCAGCTTAGGTCAGGCCACCAATAATTCACCCCTCCACTTT. Protein: CASSLGQATNNSPLHF.

This clone showed up many times. This chain uses TRBV7-2 with TRBJ2-2; the D gene is possibly TRBD1 (6 bases). From germline, CDR1 is SGHTA and CDR2 FQGNSA. The CDR3 contains 15 residues. Trimming removed 3 bases at V and 0 bases at J, with 8 bases between. Written as DNA, the CDR3 is TGTGCCAGCAGCTTTAGGACAGCGAACACCGGGGAGCTGTTTTTT. Translation: CASSFRTANTGELFF. Complete variable domain (other parts from reference TRBV7-2 and TRBJ2-2): GAGVSQSPSNKVTEKGKDVELRCDPISGHTALYWYRQSLGQGLEFLIYFQGNSAPDKSGLPSDRFSAERTGGSVSTLTIQRTQQEDSAVYLCASSFRTANTGELFFGEGSRLTVL.

The CDR3 sequence is CSASVGQGASYEQYF. CDR3 coding DNA: TGCAGTGCTAGTGTGGGACAGGGGGCTTCCTACGAGCAGTACTTC. The rearrangement joins TRBV20-1 to TRBJ2-7; 12 bases align to TRBD1. In germline, CDR1 is DFQATT, CDR2 SNEGSKA (reference sequence). This CDR3 comprises 15 residues. V gave up 3 bases and J gave up 1 base; unmatched junction bases: 4.

The chain has TRBV7-6 and TRBJ1-3, with no clear D. The V end lost 2 bases, the J end lost 0 bases, and 14 bases lay between the germline ends. The germline CDR1 and CDR2 sequences are SGHVS and FNYEAQ. The CDR3 is 17 residues long. CDR3 sequence (DNA): TGTGCCAGCAGCTTAAATCCGGGCAGCAACTCTGGAAACACCATATATTTT. Translation gives CASSLNPGSNSGNTIYF.

This clone was detected only a few times. This chain connects TRBV6-2 or TRBV6-3 to TRBJ2-7; D is unresolved. V was pared by 2 bases and J by 12 bases, with 17 bases between. CDR1 and CDR2 from the germline V gene are MNHEY and SVGEGT. CDR3 length equals 13 residues. The CDR3 bases are TGTGCCAGCAGTTACGAAGGGCAGGCCCCGACGTACTTC. Protein product: CASSYEGQAPTYF.

The chain carries TRBV19 and TRBJ2-2; D may be TRBD1 (5 bases). Germline lookup yields CDR1 LNHDA and CDR2 SQIVND (reference sequence). Trimming took 4 bases from V and 8 from J, leaving 8 bases between them. The CDR3 spans 12 residues. CDR3 sequence: CASSKGPGELFF. The CDR3 DNA follows: TGTGCCAGTAGTAAGGGGCCGGGGGAGCTGTTTTTT.

CDR3 DNA sequence: TGCGCCAGCAGCCCCTCTACGCTAGGGACATTCTACGAGCAGTACTTC. It translates to CASSPSTLGTFYEQYF. The chain employs TRBV4-3 and TRBJ2-7, with D possibly matching TRBD1 (6 bases). Between the trimmed V and J ends, which lost 4 bases and 3 bases, there was a span of 19 bases. Germline V gives CDR1 LGHNA, CDR2 YSLEER. The CDR3 covers 16 residues.

V and J are TRBV11-1 and TRBJ1-1; D gene unclear. Trimming left V 4 bases short and J 3 bases short, with 12 bases between. Germline CDR1 is SGHAT and CDR2 is FQDESV (reference sequence). The CDR3 is 14 residues long. CDR3 in DNA: TGTGCCAGCAGCTGGGGATCCCAGGACACTGAAGCTTTCTTT. Its translation is CASSWGSQDTEAFF.

In this sample, this clone turned up a few times. This chain joins TRBV3-1 (or the pseudogene TRBV3-2) and TRBJ1-1; 7 bases map to TRBD1. CDR3 size: 15 residues. The V gene's germline CDR1 is LGHDT and CDR2 YNNKEL (reference sequence). J gave up 7 bases and V 4 bases, and 12 bases lay outside the gene matches. The CDR3 protein is CASSPGRGGLGEAFF. CDR3 in DNA: TGTGCCAGCAGCCCCGGCAGGGGGGGGCTGGGTGAAGCTTTCTTT.

In DNA, the CDR3 is TGTGCCAGCAGCTGGCAAGGGAATGGCTACACCTTC. This codes for CASSWQGNGYTF. The rearrangement uses TRBV5-6 and TRBJ1-2; D uncertain. The CDR3 sequence is 12 residues long. Trimming shortened V by 3 bases and J by 6 bases, and 9 bases separated the two germline ends. Germline V gene data show CDR1 as SGHDT and CDR2 as YYEEEE. Full variable domain (remainder filled in from reference TRBV5-6 and TRBJ1-2): DAGVTQSPTHLIKTRGQQVTLRCSPKSGHDTVSWYQQALGQGPQFIFQYYEEEERQRGNFPDRFSGHQFPNYSSELNVNALLLGDSALYLCASSWQGNGYTFGSGTRLTVV.

The V gene is TRBV4-2, the J gene TRBJ2-1, with 8 bases lining up with TRBD2. This CDR3 contains 14 residues. V lost 3 bases and J lost 11; bases outside the gene matches: 9. Germline values: CDR1 LGHNA, CDR2 YNFKEQ. The CDR3 here is CASSQEVAGLQQFF. CDR3 nucleotide sequence: TGTGCCAGCAGCCAGGAGGTAGCGGGGCTACAGCAGTTCTTC.

The V gene is TRBV19, the J gene TRBJ1-1; D perhaps matches TRBD1 (5 bases). V was cut by 5 bases and J by 2 bases, with 12 bases left in between. The CDR3 contains 14 residues. Germline lookup yields CDR1 LNHDA and CDR2 SQIVND (reference sequence). The CDR3, as DNA: TGTGCCAGTAGTCCGGGGAGGGGCAACACTGAAGCTTTCTTT. Protein: CASSPGRGNTEAFF.

The chain recombines TRBV29-1 with TRBJ1-4; 9 bases agree with TRBD1. The CDR3 has 15 amino acids. CDR1 is SQVTM and CDR2 is ANQGSEA in the germline V gene. V lost 2 bases to trimming and J lost 8 bases; unmatched junction nucleotides: 9. The DNA for the CDR3 is TGCAGCGTTGAACCCCGGACAGGGGTAGACGAAAAACTGTTTTTT. It specifies CSVEPRTGVDEKLFF.

V and J are TRBV6-6 and TRBJ1-3; unclear D gene. Looked up from germline, CDR1 is MNHNY and CDR2 is SVGAGI (reference sequence). The CDR3 runs to 17 residues. With 5 bases removed from V and 4 bases from J, the gap between germline ends came to 21 bases. Here the CDR3 reads CASSPLEGGDRGNTIYF. CDR3 DNA: TGTGCCAGCAGTCCCCTCGAGGGAGGCGACCGGGGAAACACCATATATTTT.

This chain connects TRBV7-6 to TRBJ1-1; 9 bases agree with TRBD1. The germline CDR1 and CDR2 sequences are SGHVS and FNYEAQ. J gave up 3 bases and V 5 bases, and 10 bases lay outside the gene matches. The CDR3 consists of 16 residues. CDR3 sequence reads: CASSVRQGVSYTEAFF. The DNA for the CDR3 is TGTGCCAGCAGCGTACGACAGGGGGTCTCCTACACTGAAGCTTTCTTT.

The rearrangement uses TRBV7-3 and TRBJ2-1; D uncertain. V dropped 1 base and J dropped 5 bases, with 6 bases sitting between them. Germline values: CDR1 SGHTA, CDR2 FQGTGA. The CDR3 contains 13 residues. The CDR3 loop is CASSLISDNEQFF. The DNA for the CDR3 is TGTGCCAGCAGCTTAATTTCCGACAATGAGCAGTTCTTC.

The rearrangement joins TRBV6-2 or TRBV6-3 to TRBJ2-5, with 8 positions matching TRBD2. CDR3 size: 14 residues. The V gene end was trimmed by 5 bases and the J gene end by 2 bases; junction bases not matched to a gene: 4. CDR1 MNHEY and CDR2 SVGEGT come from the germline V gene. The CDR3 reads CASSRGGSQETQYF. The CDR3 DNA follows: TGTGCCAGCAGTCGGGGGGGGTCACAAGAGACCCAGTACTTC.

Regarding this clone: A junction boundary mismatches the germline segment, possibly from a read error. The genes are TRBV6-5 and TRBJ1-1; D is uncertain. This CDR3 spans 13 amino acids. Germline loops: CDR1 MNHEY, CDR2 SVGAGI. The CDR3 reads CASSYSFGHNSVF. DNA of the CDR3: TGTGCCAGCAGTTACTCATTTGGGCACAACTCGGTCTTT.

This clone appeared a single time. The chain employs TRBV28 and TRBJ1-2, with D maybe TRBD1 (5 bases). Germline values: CDR1 MDHEN, CDR2 SYDVKM. V lost 6 bases, J lost 13 bases, and 18 bases lay in between. CDR3 size: 12 residues. CDR3 bases: TGTGCCAGCAGATCCCCGGGACGGATGAGCACCTTC. Translating it yields CASRSPGRMSTF.

This sequence joins TRBV2 and TRBJ1-5, with a weak D call TRBD1 (5 bases). Looked up from germline, CDR1 is SNHLY and CDR2 is FYNNEI. Trimming stripped 4 bases from V and 4 bases from J, with 14 bases between. The CDR3 consists of 15 residues. The CDR3 coding sequence is TGTGCCAGCAGTGTATTGGGGGAACAAAATCAGCCCCAGCATTTT. Residues: CASSVLGEQNQPQHF.

The chain links TRBV4-1 to TRBJ2-1, with 12 bases that match TRBD2. CDR1 and CDR2 from the germline V gene are MGHRA and YSYEKL. The CDR3 loop spans 19 amino acids. Trimming removed 0 bases from V and 5 bases from J; junction bases left unmatched: 11. The CDR3 region is CASSQEPLAGGLSNNEQFF. CDR3 DNA: TGCGCCAGCAGCCAAGAACCCCTAGCGGGGGGGCTTTCTAACAATGAGCAGTTCTTC.

The chain employs TRBV6-5 and TRBJ1-2; TRBD1 is a possible D gene (6 bases). This CDR3 is built from 16 residues. The germline V and J ends were trimmed by 0 bases and 4 bases, with 15 bases remaining between them. In germline, CDR1 is MNHEY, CDR2 SVGAGI. CDR3 loop: CASSYSSMGGGYGYTF. The CDR3 nucleotides are TGTGCCAGCAGTTACTCGAGTATGGGGGGCGGCTATGGCTACACCTTC.

The gene calls are TRBV2 and TRBJ1-2; 7 bases are shared with TRBD1. Germline V gene sequence: CDR1 SNHLY, CDR2 FYNNEI. This CDR3 region has 17 residues. Trimming took 1 base from V and 0 from J; bases not matched to a gene: 8. CDR3 region: CASSEEGGQDPNYGYTF. The CDR3 DNA sequence: TGTGCCAGCAGTGAAGAGGGAGGACAGGACCCTAACTATGGCTACACCTTC. The variable domain in full, completed from reference TRBV2 and TRBJ1-2, reads EPEVTQTPSHQVTQMGQEVILRCVPISNHLYFYWYRQILGQKVEFLVSFYNNEISEKSEIFDDQFSVERPDGSNFTLKIRSTKLEDSAMYFCASSEEGGQDPNYGYTFGSGTRLTVV.

In this sample, this clone turned up once. The chain combines TRBV28 with TRBJ1-1; D gene unclear. This CDR3 contains 14 residues. V lost 3 bases and J 1 base, leaving 9 bases between the germline ends. Germline V lookup: CDR1 MDHEN, CDR2 SYDVKM. CDR3 loop: CASSFPTRNTEAFF. CDR3 DNA: TGTGCCAGCAGTTTTCCGACCAGGAACACTGAAGCTTTCTTT.

This chain joins TRBV28 and TRBJ1-2, with unresolved D. This CDR3 spans 13 amino acids. Per germline, CDR1 MDHEN and CDR2 SYDVKM. V shed 3 bases and J shed 4 bases, with 9 bases lying between them. DNA for the CDR3: TGTGCCAGCAGTTTTCTCCAGGCCTATGGCTACACCTTC. This translates into CASSFLQAYGYTF.